This T cell receptor beta chain originates from a study of Ad26.COV2.S vaccination and SARS-CoV-2 variants. Overall study: By the intramuscular route, Ad26.COV2.S was given once, or twice 56 days apart.

This clone was seen only a few times. The length of the CDR3 is 17 residues. Trimming removed 1 base from V and 0 bases from J, with 13 bases in between. Germline assignment: CDR1 MGHRA and CDR2 YSYEKL. The treatment is: 15 to 20 received Ad26.COV2.S at low or high dose, single or two shots; about 5 received placebo; per-sample allocation not given. Sampling occurred on day 63 after the first vaccine or placebo injection. Sequencing used immunoSEQ multiplex PCR; TCRdb keeps in-frame clones, though not all of them. The sample consists of about 350,000 clones, around 87% of them appearing once. The V and J genes are TRBV4-1 and TRBJ1-5, with D possibly being TRBD1 (6 bases). This material consisted of peripheral blood, taken in a trial of Ad26.COV2.S vaccine versus placebo. This TCR was recovered from a person between 18 and 59 years old who received the Ad26.COV2.S COVID-19 vaccine or a placebo. The CDR3 DNA reads TGCGCCAGCAGCCAAGGGGGGGCAGGTTATAGCAATCAGCCCCAGCATTTT. Amino acid sequence: CASSQGGAGYSNQPQHF.